This TCR beta chain came from a study of T cells in Graves' hyperthyroidism and ophthalmopathy. Concerning this clonotype: Its antigen is undetermined.

Diagnoses were made from clinical symptoms, serum measures (thyroxine and TRAb), thyroid ultrasound and orbital computed tomography. About 10 ml of fresh peripheral blood supplied the PBMCs. RNA transcripts yielded amplified TCR beta CDR3 regions. The HTBI primer set was used in a first-round RT-PCR of the TCR CDR3. TCRdb ran MiXCR on the multiplex PCR reads and lists one entry per CDR3 protein. This repertoire shows 500,000 to 650,000 distinct CDR3 sequences, about 14% found once; its top ten account for under 15%. The CDR3 runs 15 residues. Germline-derived CDR1 and CDR2 are MNHEY and SMNVEV (reference sequence). Trimming took 2 bases from V and 1 from J, leaving 11 bases between them. Overall study findings and caveats: Ophthalmopathy cases were set apart from stable hyperthyroidism by a 13 V-J model.

The material sequenced was blood. The sequence came from a woman aged 50 to 65 with Graves' ophthalmopathy. The chain couples TRBV27 to TRBJ1-1; D is uncertain. CDR3 bases: TGTGCCAGCAGTTTAAACCGGGATACGAACACTGAAGCTTTCTTT. This codes for CASSLNRDTNTEAFF.